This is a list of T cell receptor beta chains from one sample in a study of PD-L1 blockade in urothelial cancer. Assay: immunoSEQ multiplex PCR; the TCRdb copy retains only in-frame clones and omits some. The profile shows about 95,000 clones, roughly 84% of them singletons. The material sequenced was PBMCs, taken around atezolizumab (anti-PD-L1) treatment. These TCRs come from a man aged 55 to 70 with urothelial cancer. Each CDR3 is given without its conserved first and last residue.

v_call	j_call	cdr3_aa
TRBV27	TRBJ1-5	ASRPQGAQPQH
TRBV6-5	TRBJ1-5	ASGRQGRDNQPQH
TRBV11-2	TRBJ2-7	ASARGSGGYEQY
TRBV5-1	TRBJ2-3	ASSPGQIASTDTQY
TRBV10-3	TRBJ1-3	AIKSTGTGASED
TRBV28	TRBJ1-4	ASIVATAGNEKLF
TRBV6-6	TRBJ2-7	ASISGTDWPEQY
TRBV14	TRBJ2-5	ASSQRRGAGETQY
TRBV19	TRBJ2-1	ASSNSKGSYNEQF
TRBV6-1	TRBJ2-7	ASTFRDRGTYEQY
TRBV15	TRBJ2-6	ATSRDPTRVGANVLT
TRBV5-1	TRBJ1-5	ASSHSPLQPQH
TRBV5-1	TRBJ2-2	ASSPDTGELF
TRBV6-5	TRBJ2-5	ASSRARGNAETQY
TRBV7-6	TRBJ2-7	ASQLSGTLPEEQY
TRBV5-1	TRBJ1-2	ASSLGTGRGGYT